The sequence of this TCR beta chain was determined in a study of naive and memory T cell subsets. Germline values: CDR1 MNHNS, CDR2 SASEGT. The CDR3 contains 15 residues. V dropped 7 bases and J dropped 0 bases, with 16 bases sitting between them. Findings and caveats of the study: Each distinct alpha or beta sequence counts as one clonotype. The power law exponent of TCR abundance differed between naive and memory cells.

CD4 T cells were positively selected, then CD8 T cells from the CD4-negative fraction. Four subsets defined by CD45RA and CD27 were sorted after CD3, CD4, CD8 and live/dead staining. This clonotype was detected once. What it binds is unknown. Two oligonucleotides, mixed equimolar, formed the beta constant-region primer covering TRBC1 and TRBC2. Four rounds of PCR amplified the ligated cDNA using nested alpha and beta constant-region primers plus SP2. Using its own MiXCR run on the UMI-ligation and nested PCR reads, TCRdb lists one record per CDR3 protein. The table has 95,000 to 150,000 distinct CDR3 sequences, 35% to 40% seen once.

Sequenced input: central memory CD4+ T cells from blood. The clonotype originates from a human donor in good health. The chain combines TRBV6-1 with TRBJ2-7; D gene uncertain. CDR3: CASKFSQTSSYEQYF. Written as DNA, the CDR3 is TGTGCCAGCAAGTTCTCGCAGACCAGCTCCTACGAGCAGTACTTC.